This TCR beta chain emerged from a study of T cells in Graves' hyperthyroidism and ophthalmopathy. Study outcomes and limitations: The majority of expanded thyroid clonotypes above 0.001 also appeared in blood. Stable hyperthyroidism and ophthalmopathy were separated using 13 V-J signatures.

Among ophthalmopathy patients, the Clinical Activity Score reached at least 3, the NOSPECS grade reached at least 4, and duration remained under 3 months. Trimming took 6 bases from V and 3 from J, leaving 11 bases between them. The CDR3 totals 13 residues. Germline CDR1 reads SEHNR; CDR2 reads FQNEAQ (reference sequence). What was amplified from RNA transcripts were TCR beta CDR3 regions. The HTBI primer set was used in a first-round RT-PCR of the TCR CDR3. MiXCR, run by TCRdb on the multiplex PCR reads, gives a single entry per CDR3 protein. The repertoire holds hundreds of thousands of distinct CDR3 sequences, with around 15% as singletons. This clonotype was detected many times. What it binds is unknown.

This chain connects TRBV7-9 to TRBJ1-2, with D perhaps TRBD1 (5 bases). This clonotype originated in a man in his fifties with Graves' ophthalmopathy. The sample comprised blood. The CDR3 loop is CASSHQGYYGYTF. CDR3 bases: TGTGCCAGCAGTCACCAGGGCTACTATGGCTACACCTTC.